The clone carrying this T cell receptor (beta chain) was seen many times. Its cognate antigen is unknown. This sample stems from a study of early T cells in non-severe SARS-CoV-2 infection. Study overall: Unsorted whole-blood RNA was sequenced in bulk, leaving chains unpaired.

In the library, individual cDNA molecules carried attached unique molecular identifiers. TCRdb reanalysed the 5' RACE reads using MiXCR and keeps one entry per CDR3 protein. In the table there are 88,000 or so distinct CDR3 sequences, about 16% of which are singletons. The study, taken as a whole, reports: Comparison of clonotypes with VDJdb favored anti-spike CD8 responses while missing private and CD4 specificities.

Sequencing was carried out using whole blood. This sequence originates from an adult who was a healthcare worker with PCR-confirmed SARS-CoV-2 infection or an uninfected control (not recorded which).

The CDR3 nucleotides read TGTGCCAGCTCTCTCCGGGAGCCCCTATCTCACTATGGCTACACCTTC. Translated: CASSLREPLSHYGYTF. This chain connects TRBV28 to TRBJ1-2; D gene ambiguous. Germline V gene data show CDR1 as MDHEN and CDR2 as SYDVKM. Between the trimmed V and J ends, which lost 8 bases and 3 bases, there was a span of 22 bases. The CDR3 loop spans 16 amino acids.